Described below is a single TCR beta chain sequence and its context. What it recognizes is unknown. The CDR3 runs to 15 residues. V lost 1 base to trimming and J lost 3 bases; unmatched junction nucleotides: 4. CDR1 GTSNPN and CDR2 SVGIG come from the germline V gene (reference sequence). PCR amplification relied on 60 Vbeta primers (plus 13 Jbeta primers). The method was immunoSEQ multiplex PCR; TCRdb's version includes in-frame clones alone and lacks a portion of them. The sample includes 85,000 to 100,000 clones, over 75% of them seen just once. This entry is derived from a study of cytomegalovirus exposure and HLA in healthy donors. About the research overall: Unique TCRs numbering 75 million to 95 million, obtained from HLA-typed donors, made up an early data release.

Points from the study as a whole: Analyses of presence and absence presupposed an approximately uniform sequencing depth across donors. Later analysis identified 16,951 TCR beta sequences associated with HLA alleles, using a false discovery rate threshold of 0.05.

The J gene is TRBJ2-5, the V gene TRBV30; 11 nucleotides match TRBD2. The material sequenced was PBMCs. This receptor was taken from a man aged 35-49 years in good health and CMV-seronegative. The CDR3 bases are TGTGCCTGGAGTGCCTTGGGACTAGCGGAAGAGACCCAGTACTTC. Protein product: CAWSALGLAEETQYF.